This passage covers 8 T cell receptor beta chains from one sample sequenced in a study of blood T cell repertoires in COVID-19. Clones were read by immunoSEQ multiplex PCR, and TCRdb kept only the in-frame ones, dropping some. The table has around 380,000 clones, more than 70% seen once. Material for sequencing was PBMCs or T cells enriched from blood (not recorded which). Receptor source: a man aged 25-45 years who had recovered from COVID-19.

The chain carries TRBV19 and TRBJ1-1; D is possibly TRBD1 (5 bases). The CDR3 totals 13 residues. V was cut by 5 bases and J by 1 base, with 8 bases left in between. CDR1 LNHDA and CDR2 SQIVND come from the germline V gene (reference sequence). CDR3 nucleotide sequence: TGTGCCAGTAGTTGGGGCCGGAACACTGAAGCTTTCTTT. Its translation is CASSWGRNTEAFF.

V gene TRBV12-5 combines with J gene TRBJ2-1, with 9 positions matching TRBD1. Germline V gene data show CDR1 as LGHNT and CDR2 as FRNRAP. With 5 bases clipped from V and 7 bases from J, the junction kept 9 bases outside the gene matches. The length of the CDR3 is 15 residues. The CDR3 region has the DNA TGTGCTAGTGGTGAGGGACAGGGTTGGTTTAATGAGCAGTTCTTC. Residues: CASGEGQGWFNEQFF.

The chain couples TRBV5-4 to TRBJ2-7; 7 nucleotides line up with TRBD1. The CDR3 has 13 amino acids. Germline V lookup: CDR1 SGHNT, CDR2 YYREEE (reference sequence). With 5 bases clipped from V and 5 bases from J, the junction kept 7 bases outside the gene matches. The CDR3 sequence is CASRPGQTDEQYF. CDR3 coding DNA: TGTGCCAGCAGACCGGGACAGACAGACGAGCAGTACTTC.

The genes are TRBV3-1 (or the pseudogene TRBV3-2) and TRBJ2-2; TRBD1 agrees at 8 bases. Losses at the gene ends were 3 bases for V and 4 bases for J; bases not matched to a gene: 10. Germline assignment: CDR1 LGHDT and CDR2 YNNKEL (reference sequence). The CDR3 totals 17 residues. CDR3 sequence (DNA): TGTGCCAGCAGCCACCCGGGACAGGAGTATGGCACCGGGGAGCTGTTTTTT. Translating it yields CASSHPGQEYGTGELFF.

This clone showed up just a few times. Other nucleotide sequences in the sample specify the same CDR3. The rearrangement uses TRBV7-2 and TRBJ2-7, with a weak D call TRBD2 (6 bases). Looked up from germline, CDR1 is SGHTA and CDR2 is FQGNSA. The CDR3 contains 12 residues. The germline V and J ends were trimmed by 3 bases and 5 bases, with 8 bases remaining between them. The CDR3 spells CASSLGGHEQYF. The CDR3 DNA sequence: TGTGCCAGCAGCTTGGGGGGTCACGAGCAGTACTTC. The full variable domain, its missing parts supplied by reference TRBV7-2 and TRBJ2-7, is GAGVSQSPSNKVTEKGKDVELRCDPISGHTALYWYRQSLGQGLEFLIYFQGNSAPDKSGLPSDRFSAERTGGSVSTLTIQRTQQEDSAVYLCASSLGGHEQYFGPGTRLTVT.

The chain links TRBV27 to TRBJ2-1; 14 positions match TRBD2. The CDR3 is made up of 19 amino acids. V gave up 5 bases and J gave up 0 bases; unmatched junction bases: 9. CDR1 MNHEY and CDR2 SMNVEV come from the germline V gene (reference sequence). As DNA, the CDR3 is TGTGCCAGCAGTGCCCGGACTAGCGGGGGGCTAAGCTCCTACAATGAGCAGTTCTTC. Translating it yields CASSARTSGGLSSYNEQFF.

This chain joins TRBV4-1 and TRBJ1-5; unclear D gene. Germline V gives CDR1 MGHRA, CDR2 YSYEKL. V shed 1 base and J shed 0 bases, with 13 bases lying between them. The CDR3 contains 17 residues. The CDR3, as DNA: TGCGCCAGCAGCCAAGGGTTCCCGACTCATAGCAATCAGCCCCAGCATTTT. Amino acid sequence: CASSQGFPTHSNQPQHF.

V and J are TRBV28 and TRBJ2-7, with 9 bases identical to TRBD1. Germline V CDR1 and CDR2: MDHEN, SYDVKM. The CDR3 spans 15 residues. V lost 2 bases to trimming and J lost 5 bases; unmatched junction nucleotides: 7. Here the CDR3 reads CASSLGGDRAHEQYF. The CDR3 region has the DNA TGTGCCAGCAGTTTAGGCGGGGACAGGGCCCACGAGCAGTACTTC.